Following are 17 T cell receptor beta chains from one sample sequenced in a study of blood T cell repertoires in COVID-19. Method: immunoSEQ multiplex PCR; TCRdb's copy keeps in-frame clones and lacks some. This table has approximately 81,000 clones, around 80% appearing once. Sequencing was carried out using peripheral blood. Source of these receptors: a human donor in a cohort sampled during active COVID-19.

The genes are TRBV6-2 or TRBV6-3 and TRBJ2-7, with TRBD2 matching 15 bases. V was pared by 4 bases and J by 12 bases, with 13 bases of the junction left unmatched. The CDR3 loop spans 16 amino acids. Looked up from germline, CDR1 is MNHEY and CDR2 is SVGEGT. The CDR3: CASSSGLAGGPKRGYF. The CDR3 nucleotides read TGTGCCAGCAGTTCGGGACTAGCGGGGGGTCCTAAGCGAGGGTACTTC.

The gene calls are TRBV7-8 and TRBJ1-1; D is perhaps TRBD1 (5 bases). Trimming pared 2 bases from V and 4 bases from J, leaving 8 bases between. Germline-derived CDR1 and CDR2 are SGHVS and FQNEAQ. The CDR3 is made up of 13 amino acids. The CDR3 loop reads CASSLQQGTEAFF. CDR3 in DNA: TGTGCCAGCAGCTTACAGCAGGGCACTGAAGCTTTCTTT.

This clone was seen a handful of times. The chain links TRBV18 to TRBJ2-7; weak D call: TRBD1 (5 bases). This CDR3 has 14 amino acids. The V gene's germline CDR1 is KGHSH and CDR2 LQKENI. The V and J ends lost 4 bases and 4 bases respectively, with 14 bases between them. In nucleotides, the CDR3 is TGTGCCAGCTCACTCAAAGCCAGGGCATACGAGCAGTACTTC. This translates into CASSLKARAYEQYF. Full variable domain (rest looked up from reference TRBV18 and TRBJ2-7): NAGVMQNPRHLVRRRGQEARLRCSPMKGHSHVYWYRQLPEEGLKFMVYLQKENIIDESGMPKERFSAEFPKEGPSILRIQQVVRGDSAAYFCASSLKARAYEQYFGPGTRLTVT.

V gene TRBV9 combines with J gene TRBJ1-1, with TRBD1 matching 11 bases. V dropped 3 bases and J dropped 5; count of bases not matched to a gene: 6. CDR1 SGDLS and CDR2 YYNGEE come from the germline V gene. The CDR3 runs 15 residues. In DNA, the CDR3 is TGTGCCAGCAGCGCGGGGACAGGGGGATATACTGAAGCTTTCTTT. Translation gives CASSAGTGGYTEAFF.

The V and J genes are TRBV10-2 and TRBJ1-6; possible D gene TRBD1, 6 bases. Per germline, CDR1 WSHSY and CDR2 SAAADI. The germline V and J ends were trimmed by 3 bases and 3 bases, with 12 bases remaining between them. This CDR3 has 16 residues. CDR3 protein: CASSEGDTLYNSPLHF. The CDR3 DNA follows: TGCGCCAGCAGTGAAGGGGACACTCTCTATAATTCACCCCTCCACTTT.

The rearrangement links TRBV6-1 to TRBJ1-5, with D possibly being TRBD1 (6 bases). Germline loops: CDR1 MNHNS, CDR2 SASEGT. This CDR3 is built from 15 residues. Between the trimmed V and J ends, which lost 2 bases and 6 bases, there was a span of 14 bases. The CDR3 is CASSEPPRGSQPQHF. Written as DNA, the CDR3 is TGTGCCAGCAGTGAACCCCCCAGGGGAAGTCAGCCCCAGCATTTT.

The rearrangement joins TRBV5-6 to TRBJ1-2, with TRBD1 matching 11 bases. V shed 3 bases, J shed 12 bases, and the junction held 10 bases outside the gene matches. Germline V gives CDR1 SGHDT, CDR2 YYEEEE. CDR3 size: 14 residues. The CDR3 protein is CASSWAGQGVPNTF. CDR3 bases: TGTGCCAGCAGCTGGGCGGGACAGGGGGTACCTAACACCTTC.

The rearrangement links TRBV7-9 to TRBJ1-1; D remains unclear. Per the germline V gene, CDR1 is SEHNR and CDR2 is FQNEAQ (reference sequence). This CDR3 is built from 14 residues. V lost 0 bases, J lost 4 bases, and 9 bases lay in between. For the CDR3, the DNA is TGTGCCAGCAGCTTAGCCGGGAGGCCCACTGAAGCTTTCTTT. It yields the protein CASSLAGRPTEAFF. The full variable domain, its missing parts supplied by reference TRBV7-9 and TRBJ1-1, is DTGVSQNPRHKITKRGQNVTFRCDPISEHNRLYWYRQTLGQGPEFLTYFQNEAQLEKSRLLSDRFSAERPKGSFSTLEIQRTEQGDSAMYLCASSLAGRPTEAFFGQGTRLTVV.

This clone was seen once. The chain is built from TRBV10-1 and TRBJ2-4; 9 nucleotides line up with TRBD1. The germline V gene encodes CDR1 WNHNN and CDR2 SYGVQD (reference sequence). Trimming took 5 bases from V and 2 from J; bases not matched to a gene: 10. The CDR3 extends over 17 amino acids. The CDR3 bases are TGCGCCAGCAGTAACGGACGGGACAGGGAGACCAAAAACATTCAGTACTTC. Translating it yields CASSNGRDRETKNIQYF.

The rearrangement links TRBV9 to TRBJ1-6; D is unresolved. With 2 bases removed from V and 4 bases from J, the gap between germline ends came to 7 bases. Germline-derived CDR1 and CDR2 are SGDLS and YYNGEE. CDR3 size: 14 residues. The CDR3 loop is CASSVSLYNSPLHF. Written as DNA, the CDR3 is TGTGCCAGCAGCGTTTCCCTGTATAATTCACCCCTCCACTTT.

This sequence joins TRBV4-1 and TRBJ2-1, with 8 bases aligning to TRBD2. Germline V gene lookup returns CDR1 MGHRA and CDR2 YSYEKL. J gave up 7 bases and V 3 bases, and 14 bases lay outside the gene matches. The CDR3 consists of 17 residues. The CDR3 here is CASSHPMGISGENEQFF. The CDR3 nucleotides are TGCGCCAGCAGCCACCCCATGGGTATTAGCGGGGAGAATGAGCAGTTCTTC.

The chain couples TRBV7-2 to TRBJ2-7, with D hard to call. This CDR3 has 15 residues. Germline loops: CDR1 SGHTA, CDR2 FQGNSA. V gave up 5 bases and J gave up 0 bases, with 14 bases separating them. For the CDR3, the DNA is TGTGCCAGCAGCCTGTCTCCAATACTCTCCTACGAGCAGTACTTC. Protein sequence: CASSLSPILSYEQYF.

V is TRBV6-2 or TRBV6-3 and J is TRBJ2-7, with 7 bases aligning to TRBD2. Germline CDR1 and CDR2: MNHEY and SVGEGT. V was pared by 6 bases and J by 4 bases, with 15 bases of the junction left unmatched. The CDR3 covers 16 residues. CDR3 nucleotides: TGTGCCAGCAGCCCCGGGGGGAGCACGAACAGATACGAGCAGTACTTC. It codes for CASSPGGSTNRYEQYF.

The chain combines TRBV20-1 with TRBJ1-1; 11 nucleotides line up with TRBD1. V was pared by 3 bases and J by 1 base, with 7 bases of the junction left unmatched. The CDR3 length is 16 residues. Germline V gene lookup returns CDR1 DFQATT and CDR2 SNEGSKA (reference sequence). This chain's CDR3 is CSASRDRGFANTEAFF. The CDR3, as DNA: TGCAGTGCTAGTCGGGACAGGGGGTTCGCGAACACTGAAGCTTTCTTT.

The gene calls are TRBV14 and TRBJ1-6; 7 bases align to TRBD1. Trimming at V came to 4 bases and at J to 0 bases, leaving 6 bases not matched to a gene. CDR3 length: 17 residues. Germline CDR1 is SGHDN and CDR2 is FVKESK. In nucleotides, the CDR3 is TGTGCCAGCAGCCTTTACAGGGGTCGCTCCTATAATTCACCCCTCCACTTT. It encodes CASSLYRGRSYNSPLHF.

The chain carries TRBV6-2 or TRBV6-3 and TRBJ1-2; D may be TRBD1 (6 bases). The V and J ends lost 6 bases and 5 bases respectively, with 13 bases between them. The CDR3 is 13 amino acids. CDR1 is MNHEY, CDR2 SVGEGT, per germline. CDR3 coding DNA: TGTGCCAGCAGCCCCCGGGACAATTATGGCTACACCTTC. Translated, it gives CASSPRDNYGYTF.

The chain links TRBV20-1 to TRBJ1-1, with no clear D. The CDR3 contains 11 residues. Germline CDR1 reads DFQATT; CDR2 reads SNEGSKA (reference sequence). Trimming cost V 5 bases and J 1 base, with 5 bases left between them. CDR3: CSASSNTEAFF. Written as DNA, the CDR3 is TGCAGTGCTTCCTCGAACACTGAAGCTTTCTTT.